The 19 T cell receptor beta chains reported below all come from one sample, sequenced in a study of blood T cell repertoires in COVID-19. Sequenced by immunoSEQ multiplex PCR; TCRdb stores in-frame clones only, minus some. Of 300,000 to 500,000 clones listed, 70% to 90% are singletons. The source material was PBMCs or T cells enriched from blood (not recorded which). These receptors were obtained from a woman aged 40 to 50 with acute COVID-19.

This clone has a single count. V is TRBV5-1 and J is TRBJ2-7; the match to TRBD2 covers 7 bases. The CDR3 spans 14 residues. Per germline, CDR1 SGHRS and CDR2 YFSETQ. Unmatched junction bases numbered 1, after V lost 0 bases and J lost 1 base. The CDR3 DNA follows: TGCGCCAGCAGCTTGGGGGGACTATCCTACGAGCAGTACTTC. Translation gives CASSLGGLSYEQYF.

In DNA, the CDR3 is TGTGCCAGCAGCCAAGATTCGTTACTAGCGGGGGGGCCGGATAAAGATACGCAGTATTTT. It encodes CASSQDSLLAGGPDKDTQYF. V gene TRBV4-2 combines with J gene TRBJ2-3; 13 nucleotides line up with TRBD2. Germline V gene sequence: CDR1 LGHNA, CDR2 YNFKEQ. This CDR3 is 20 amino acids long. After removal of 0 bases from V and 5 bases from J, the junction contained 14 bases not matched to a gene.

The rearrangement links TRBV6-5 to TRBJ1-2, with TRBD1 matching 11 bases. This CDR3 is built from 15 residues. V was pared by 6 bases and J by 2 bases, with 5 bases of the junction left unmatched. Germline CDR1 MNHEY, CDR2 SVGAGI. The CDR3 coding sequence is TGTGCCAGCAGGGACAGGGGGCAAAAGAACTATGGCTACACCTTC. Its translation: CASRDRGQKNYGYTF.

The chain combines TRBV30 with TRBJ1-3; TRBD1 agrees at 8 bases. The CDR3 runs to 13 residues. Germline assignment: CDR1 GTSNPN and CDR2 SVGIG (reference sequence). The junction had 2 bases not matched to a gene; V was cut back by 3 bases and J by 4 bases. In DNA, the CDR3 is TGTGCCTGGAGGGGGACAGGAGGAAACACCATATATTTT. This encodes CAWRGTGGNTIYF.

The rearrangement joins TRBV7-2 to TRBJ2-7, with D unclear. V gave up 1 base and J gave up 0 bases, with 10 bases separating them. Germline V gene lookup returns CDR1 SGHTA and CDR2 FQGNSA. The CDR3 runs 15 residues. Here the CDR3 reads CASSLGIAVSYEQYF. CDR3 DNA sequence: TGTGCCAGCAGCTTAGGGATAGCCGTCTCCTACGAGCAGTACTTC.

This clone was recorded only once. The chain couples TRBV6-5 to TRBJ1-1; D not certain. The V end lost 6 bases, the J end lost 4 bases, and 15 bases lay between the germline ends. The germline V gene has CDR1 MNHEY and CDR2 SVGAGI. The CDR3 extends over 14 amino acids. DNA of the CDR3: TGTGCCAGCAGCGCAGATCACCGGGGCACTGAAGCTTTCTTT. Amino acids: CASSADHRGTEAFF.

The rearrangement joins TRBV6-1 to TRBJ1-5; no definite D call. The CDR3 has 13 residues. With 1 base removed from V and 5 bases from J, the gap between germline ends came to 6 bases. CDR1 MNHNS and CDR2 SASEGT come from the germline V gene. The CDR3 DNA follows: TGTGCCAGCAGTGAAGACTTGTATCAGCCCCAGCATTTT. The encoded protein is CASSEDLYQPQHF.

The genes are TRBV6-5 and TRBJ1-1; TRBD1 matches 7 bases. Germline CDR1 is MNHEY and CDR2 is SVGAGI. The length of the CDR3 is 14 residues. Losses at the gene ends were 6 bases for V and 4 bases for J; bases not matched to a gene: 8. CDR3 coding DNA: TGTGCCAGCAGATTGGGACAGCCCCTCACTGAAGCTTTCTTT. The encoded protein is CASRLGQPLTEAFF.

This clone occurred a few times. CDR3 amino acids: CSVDGLARYNEQFF. The CDR3 bases are TGCAGCGTTGACGGACTAGCTCGCTACAATGAGCAGTTCTTC. The chain joins TRBV29-1 to TRBJ2-1; 8 bases align to TRBD2. Looked up from germline, CDR1 is SQVTM and CDR2 is ANQGSEA. This CDR3 is built from 14 residues. V lost 3 bases to trimming and J lost 3 bases; unmatched junction nucleotides: 4.

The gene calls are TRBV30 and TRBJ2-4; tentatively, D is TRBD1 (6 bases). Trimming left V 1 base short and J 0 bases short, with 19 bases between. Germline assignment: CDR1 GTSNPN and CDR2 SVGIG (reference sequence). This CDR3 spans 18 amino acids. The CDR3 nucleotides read TGTGCCTGGAGTGCCGCCCAACAGGGCCCACTAGCCAAAAACATTCAGTACTTC. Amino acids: CAWSAAQQGPLAKNIQYF.

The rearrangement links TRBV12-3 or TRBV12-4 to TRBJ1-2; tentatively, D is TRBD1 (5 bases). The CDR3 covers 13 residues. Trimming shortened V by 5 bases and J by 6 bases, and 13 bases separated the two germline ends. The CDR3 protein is CASSGTGDDGYTF. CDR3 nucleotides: TGTGCCAGCAGTGGGACGGGAGACGATGGCTACACCTTC.

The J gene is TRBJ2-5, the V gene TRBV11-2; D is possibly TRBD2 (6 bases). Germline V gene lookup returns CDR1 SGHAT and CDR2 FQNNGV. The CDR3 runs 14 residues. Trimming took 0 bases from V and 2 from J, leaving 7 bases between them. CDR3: CASSLEGRQETQYF. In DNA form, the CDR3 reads TGTGCCAGCAGCTTAGAAGGGAGGCAAGAGACCCAGTACTTC.

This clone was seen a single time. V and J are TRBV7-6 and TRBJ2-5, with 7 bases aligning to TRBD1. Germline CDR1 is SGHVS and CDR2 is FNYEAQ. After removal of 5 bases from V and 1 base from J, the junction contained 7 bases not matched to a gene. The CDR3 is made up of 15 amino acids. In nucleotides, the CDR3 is TGTGCCAGCAGCCCACGGGGACAGTTCCAAGAGACCCAGTACTTC. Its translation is CASSPRGQFQETQYF.

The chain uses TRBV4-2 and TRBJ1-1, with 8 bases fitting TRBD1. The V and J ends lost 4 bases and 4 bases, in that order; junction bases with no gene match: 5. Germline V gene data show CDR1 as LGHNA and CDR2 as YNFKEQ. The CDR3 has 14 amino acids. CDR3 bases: TGTGCCAGCAGCCTAACAGGGGGGAGCACTGAAGCTTTCTTT. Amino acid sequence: CASSLTGGSTEAFF.

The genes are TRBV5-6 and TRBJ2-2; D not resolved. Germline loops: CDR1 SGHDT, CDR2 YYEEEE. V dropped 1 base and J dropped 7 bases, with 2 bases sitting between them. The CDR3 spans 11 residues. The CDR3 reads CASSLHGELFF. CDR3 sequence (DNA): TGTGCCAGCAGCTTGCACGGGGAGCTGTTTTTT.

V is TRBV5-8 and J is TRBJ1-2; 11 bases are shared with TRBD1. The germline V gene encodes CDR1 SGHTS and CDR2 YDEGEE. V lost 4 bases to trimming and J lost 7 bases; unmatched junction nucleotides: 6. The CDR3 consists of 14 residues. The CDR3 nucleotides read TGTGCCAGCAGCCAGGACAGGGGGCGAGGTGGCTACACCTTC. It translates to CASSQDRGRGGYTF.

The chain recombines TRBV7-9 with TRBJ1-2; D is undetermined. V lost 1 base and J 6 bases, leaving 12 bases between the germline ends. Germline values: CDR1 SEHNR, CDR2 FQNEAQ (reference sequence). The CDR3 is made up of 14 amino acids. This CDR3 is CASSLGWTLDGYTF. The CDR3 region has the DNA TGTGCCAGCAGCTTAGGCTGGACTCTTGATGGCTACACCTTC.

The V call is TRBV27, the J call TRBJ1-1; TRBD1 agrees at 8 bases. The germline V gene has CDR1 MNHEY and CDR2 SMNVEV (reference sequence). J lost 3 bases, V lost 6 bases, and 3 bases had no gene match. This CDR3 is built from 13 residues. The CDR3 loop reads CASRTGADTEAFF. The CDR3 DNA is TGTGCCAGCAGGACAGGGGCGGACACTGAAGCTTTCTTT.

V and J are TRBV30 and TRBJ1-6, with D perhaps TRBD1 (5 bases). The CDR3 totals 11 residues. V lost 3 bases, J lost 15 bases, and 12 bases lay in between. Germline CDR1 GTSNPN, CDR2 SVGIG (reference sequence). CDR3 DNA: TGTGCCTGGAGAACAGGCAACATCCTCCACTTT. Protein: CAWRTGNILHF.